These 20 T cell receptor beta chains share one sample of origin, sequenced in a study of CD8 T cells in Susac syndrome (dated by TCRdb to about 2019). The library was generated by the immunoSEQ multiplex PCR assay. RNA was extracted using the RNeasy kit, and about 0.5 to 1 microgram was reverse transcribed with random hexamers. Clones were called with MiXCR by TCRdb after fastp trimmed the public reads at Q25, and only in-frame beta chains were retained. Entries are consolidated by CDR3 protein sequence, retaining the most common genes and DNA. This sample holds some 150,000 distinct CDR3 sequences; roughly 95% were observed only once. The top ten constitute roughly 0.15% of the sample. The source material was CD4+ T cells from PBMCs. The receptor set was obtained from a human donor with Susac syndrome.

The chain employs TRBV9 and TRBJ2-5; weak D call: TRBD2 (6 bases). V lost 2 bases, J lost 1 base, and 9 bases lay in between. Looked up from germline, CDR1 is SGDLS and CDR2 is YYNGEE. The CDR3 totals 14 residues. In DNA, the CDR3 is TGTGCCAGCAGCGTGGAGGGGCTCCAAGAGACCCAGTACTTC. This translates into CASSVEGLQETQYF. The full variable domain, with the rest looked up from reference TRBV9 and TRBJ2-5, is DSGVTQTPKHLITATGQRVTLRCSPRSGDLSVYWYQQSLDQGLQFLIQYYNGEERAKGNILERFSAQQFPDLHSELNLSSLELGDSALYFCASSVEGLQETQYFGPGTRLLVL.

The V call is TRBV9, the J call TRBJ1-6; 11 bases map to TRBD1. Germline CDR1 is SGDLS and CDR2 is YYNGEE. There are 15 residues in the CDR3. The ends lost 5 bases at V and 9 bases at J; junction bases unmatched: 7. This chain's CDR3 is CASSSGQGGFSPLHF. CDR3 bases: TGTGCCAGCAGTTCGGGACAGGGGGGATTTTCACCCCTCCACTTT.

The chain has TRBV2 and TRBJ2-3; D is uncertain. There are 15 residues in the CDR3. Germline V gene lookup returns CDR1 SNHLY and CDR2 FYNNEI. Trimming stripped 4 bases from V and 4 bases from J, with 15 bases between. The CDR3 DNA reads TGTGCCAGCAGTGTGGTTCGTGTACCCGCAGATACGCAGTATTTT. Its protein is CASSVVRVPADTQYF.

This clonotype was seen once. The rearrangement joins TRBV24-1 to TRBJ2-1, with 7 bases identical to TRBD1. Germline assignment: CDR1 KGHDR and CDR2 SFDVKD. The CDR3 loop spans 16 amino acids. The trim removed 2 bases at V and 6 bases at J, leaving 9 bases unmatched. The CDR3 is CATSDSGTASPNEQFF. The CDR3 DNA follows: TGTGCCACCAGTGATTCCGGGACAGCCAGCCCCAATGAGCAGTTCTTC.

This rearrangement joins TRBV2 to TRBJ2-1; D tentatively reads TRBD1 or TRBD2 (5 bases each). The CDR3 covers 16 residues. In germline, CDR1 is SNHLY, CDR2 FYNNEI. V was shortened by 7 bases and J by 1 base, with 17 bases between the two germline ends. The CDR3 sequence is CASNPLVGESYNEQFF. Here the CDR3 DNA reads TGTGCCAGCAATCCCCTCGTGGGGGAATCCTACAATGAGCAGTTCTTC.

The genes are TRBV12-3 or TRBV12-4 and TRBJ2-5, with D tentatively TRBD1 (5 bases). Trimming removed 8 bases at V and 5 bases at J, with 12 bases between. The CDR3 is 12 residues long. CDR3 loop: CASGDSGETQYF. The DNA for the CDR3 is TGTGCCAGCGGCGACAGTGGGGAGACCCAGTACTTC.

The CDR3 coding sequence is TGTGCCAGCAGCTTGAGCGGGGGGGTCCAAGAGACCCAGTACTTC. It yields the protein CASSLSGGVQETQYF. The chain combines TRBV7-2 with TRBJ2-5; 10 bases fit TRBD2. Trimming at V came to 3 bases and at J to 1 base, leaving 2 bases not matched to a gene. CDR1 and CDR2 (germline): SGHTA, FQGNSA. The length of the CDR3 is 15 residues.

CDR3 DNA sequence: TGTGCCAGCAGCCGACGACAGCCACGGGAGACCCAGTACTTC. Its protein product is CASSRRQPRETQYF. The V call is TRBV14, the J call TRBJ2-5; D perhaps matches TRBD1 (5 bases). Germline CDR1 is SGHDN and CDR2 is FVKESK. V was shortened by 4 bases and J by 5 bases, with 14 bases between the two germline ends. This CDR3 is built from 14 residues.

The V gene is TRBV2, the J gene TRBJ2-1; D is possibly TRBD1 (6 bases). The CDR3 totals 11 residues. V was pared by 7 bases and J by 9 bases, with 10 bases between. Germline assignment: CDR1 SNHLY and CDR2 FYNNEI. CDR3 amino acids: CASKEQGEQFF. The CDR3 region has the DNA TGTGCCAGCAAGGAACAGGGTGAGCAGTTCTTC.

This chain uses TRBV4-1 with TRBJ2-2; 12 nucleotides align to TRBD1. The germline V gene encodes CDR1 MGHRA and CDR2 YSYEKL. Germline trimming cut 6 bases from V and 1 base from J; bases unmatched to any gene: 12. CDR3 size: 19 residues. In DNA form, the CDR3 reads TGCGCCAGCAGACAATTTGGGACAGGGGGCAGTAGGAACACCGGGGAGCTGTTTTTT. Translating it yields CASRQFGTGGSRNTGELFF.

In DNA form, the CDR3 reads TGTGCCAGCAGTCCCCAGGGTGAGCAGTTCTTC. Its translation: CASSPQGEQFF. The V and J genes are TRBV25-1 and TRBJ2-1; the D gene is possibly TRBD1 (5 bases). The V end was cut by 5 bases, the J end by 9 bases, with 8 bases between. Germline CDR1 MGHDK, CDR2 SYGVNS. The CDR3 loop spans 11 amino acids.

Of note for this clonotype: Germline and junction disagree at one end, which may indicate a read error. V gene TRBV29-1 combines with J gene TRBJ2-5; 7 positions match TRBD1. CDR1 is SQVTM and CDR2 is ANQGSEA in the germline V gene. The CDR3 covers 13 residues. The CDR3 spells CSAEKGAGETQYF. CDR3 sequence (DNA): TGCAGCGCTGAAAAGGGGGCTGGAGAGACCCAGTACTTC.

The chain combines TRBV20-1 with TRBJ1-1; TRBD1 agrees at 7 bases. Trimming removed 3 bases from V and 0 bases from J; junction bases left unmatched: 10. Germline values: CDR1 DFQATT, CDR2 SNEGSKA (reference sequence). The CDR3 loop spans 16 amino acids. CDR3: CSARGTAGVMNTEAFF. CDR3 bases: TGCAGTGCTAGGGGGACAGCAGGTGTTATGAACACTGAAGCTTTCTTT.

The chain is built from TRBV7-2 and TRBJ2-1; the match to TRBD2 covers 14 bases. V lost 6 bases and J lost 8; bases outside the gene matches: 6. Germline V gene data show CDR1 as SGHTA and CDR2 as FQGNSA. This CDR3 region has 15 residues. The CDR3 spells CASRRGLAGGDEQFF. DNA of the CDR3: TGTGCCAGCAGGCGAGGACTAGCGGGGGGTGATGAGCAGTTCTTC.

The J gene is TRBJ2-7, the V gene TRBV6-6; 10 bases are a match to TRBD2. The CDR3 is made up of 14 amino acids. V was clipped by 7 bases and J by 3 bases; unmatched bases: 6. In germline, CDR1 is MNHNY, CDR2 SVGAGI (reference sequence). The CDR3 DNA reads TGTGCCAGCAAAGGGAGCGGGGGGGACTACGAGCAGTACTTC. Protein sequence: CASKGSGGDYEQYF.

The chain employs TRBV29-1 and TRBJ1-2; 9 bases align to TRBD1. Germline CDR1 reads SQVTM; CDR2 reads ANQGSEA. V was clipped by 2 bases and J by 8 bases; unmatched bases: 3. This CDR3 comprises 12 residues. The CDR3 DNA is TGCAGCGTTGAAAGGACAGGGGAGGGCTACACCTTC. It translates to CSVERTGEGYTF.

This chain connects TRBV7-2 to TRBJ2-5; D unresolved. CDR3 length equals 14 residues. The ends were cut back, 4 bases at V and 2 bases at J, with 11 bases in the middle. CDR1 is SGHTA and CDR2 is FQGNSA in the germline V gene. CDR3 sequence: CASSSTTLQETQYF. In DNA form, the CDR3 reads TGTGCCAGCAGCTCAACGACACTACAAGAGACCCAGTACTTC.

The rearrangement links TRBV3-1 to TRBJ2-1, with 7 nucleotides matching TRBD1. The trim removed 2 bases at V and 6 bases at J, leaving 7 bases unmatched. The CDR3 consists of 15 residues. Germline V CDR1 and CDR2: LGHDT, YNNKEL (reference sequence). CDR3 residues: CASSQSGQPSNEQFF. As DNA, the CDR3 is TGTGCCAGCAGCCAATCGGGACAGCCCTCCAATGAGCAGTTCTTC.

The rearrangement links TRBV25-1 to TRBJ1-5; no firm D call. Trimming removed 3 bases from V and 4 bases from J, with 10 bases in between. Germline-derived CDR1 and CDR2 are MGHDK and SYGVNS. This CDR3 has 14 amino acids. CDR3 DNA sequence: TGTGCCAGCAGTGAGCCAGGATCAAATCAGCCCCAGCATTTT. This sequence encodes CASSEPGSNQPQHF.

This chain links TRBV6-2 or TRBV6-3 with TRBJ2-1; 13 bases map to TRBD2. This CDR3 is built from 16 residues. Trimming at V came to 5 bases and at J to 3 bases, leaving 4 bases not matched to a gene. The germline CDR1 and CDR2 sequences are MNHEY and SVGEGT. The CDR3 spells CASSRLAGGLYNEQFF. DNA of the CDR3: TGTGCCAGCAGTAGACTAGCGGGGGGCCTCTACAATGAGCAGTTCTTC.